This record looks at one T cell receptor beta chain sequence and its context. The sample comes from a study of CD8+ T cells in alopecia areata. Germline V lookup: CDR1 SQVTM, CDR2 ANQGSEA. The CDR3 sequence is 13 residues long. The ends were cut back, 8 bases at V and 4 bases at J, with 17 bases in the middle. The sample's treatment: oral pan-JAK inhibitor, 5-10 mg twice daily. After isolation, RNA underwent reverse transcription to generate cDNA as the sequencing template. This table comes from immunoSEQ multiplex PCR, and its TCRdb copy is limited to in-frame clones, with some not included. The repertoire has 130,000 or so clones, roughly 86% of them found once; the top ten carry roughly 13%.

This chain joins TRBV29-1 and TRBJ1-1; D is undetermined. This sample comprised CD8+ T cells sorted from blood, obtained at week 4, from a patient treated with tofacitinib. The sequence came from a human donor with alopecia areata. This CDR3 is CSSTEGFGTEAFF. CDR3 DNA sequence: TGCAGCTCCACGGAGGGTTTTGGCACTGAAGCTTTCTTT.